The sequence of this T cell receptor (beta chain) was determined in a study of blood T cell repertoires in COVID-19. Turning to the study itself: COVID-19 samples, acute and convalescent, were from the United States, Italy and Spain. In each case, the material was cDNA or gDNA derived from T cells, B-cell-depleted T cells, or PBMCs.

The CDR3 contains 12 residues. CDR1 is MNHEY, CDR2 SVGAGI, per germline. Losses at the gene ends were 9 bases for V and 5 bases for J; bases not matched to a gene: 3. Clones were read by immunoSEQ multiplex PCR, and TCRdb kept only the in-frame ones, dropping some. The sample holds a few hundred thousand clones, 70% to 90% seen once. This sequence joins TRBV6-5 and TRBJ1-5; 8 nucleotides line up with TRBD1. The receptor was isolated from a woman in her 70s with acute or convalescent COVID-19. The sample comprised peripheral blood. CDR3: CARTGADQPQHF. CDR3 sequence (DNA): TGTGCCAGGACAGGGGCAGATCAGCCCCAGCATTTT.